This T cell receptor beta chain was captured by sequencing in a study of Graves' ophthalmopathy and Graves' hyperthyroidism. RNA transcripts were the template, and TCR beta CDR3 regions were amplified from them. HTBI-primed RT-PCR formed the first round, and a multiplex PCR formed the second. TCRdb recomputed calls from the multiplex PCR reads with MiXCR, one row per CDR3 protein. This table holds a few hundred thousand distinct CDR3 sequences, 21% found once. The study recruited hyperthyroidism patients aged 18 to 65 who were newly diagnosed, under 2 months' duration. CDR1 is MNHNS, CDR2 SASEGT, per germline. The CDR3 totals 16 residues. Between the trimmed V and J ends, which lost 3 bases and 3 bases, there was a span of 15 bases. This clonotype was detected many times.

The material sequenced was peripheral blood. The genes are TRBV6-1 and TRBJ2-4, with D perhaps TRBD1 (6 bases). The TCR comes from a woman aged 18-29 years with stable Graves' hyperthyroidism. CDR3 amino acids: CASSDIQGRGKNIQYF. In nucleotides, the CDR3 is TGTGCCAGCAGTGACATACAGGGAAGGGGCAAAAACATTCAGTACTTC.